What follows are 8 T cell receptor beta chains derived from one specimen sequenced in a study of T-cell reconstitution after alpha-beta-depleted transplantation in children. Unique molecular identifiers featured in how the TCRbeta library was prepared. Using its own MiXCR run on the PCR reads, TCRdb lists one record per CDR3 protein. The data hold more than 200,000 distinct CDR3 sequences, with approximately 19% observed a single time. The material sequenced was PBMCs, mostly from graft donor cells, taken 360 days after TCRalphabeta/CD19-depleted stem cell transplant. The receptors originated from a male patient between 2 and 10 years old who had a stem cell transplant for acute lymphoblastic leukemia, so the T cells may come from the graft donor.

The chain links TRBV6-5 to TRBJ2-7, with 7 bases aligning to TRBD1. J was trimmed by 3 bases and V by 2 bases; bases with no gene match: 4. The germline V gene encodes CDR1 MNHEY and CDR2 SVGAGI. The CDR3 is 14 residues long. CDR3 residues: CASSYRQGDYEQYF. DNA of the CDR3: TGTGCCAGCAGTTACAGACAGGGCGACTACGAGCAGTACTTC.

This clonotype was recorded a few times. CDR3 in DNA: TGTGCCAGCAGTCCGACTAGCGGGAGGGCCGTAACAGATACGCAGTATTTT. It is translated as CASSPTSGRAVTDTQYF. This sequence joins TRBV6-2 or TRBV6-3 and TRBJ2-3; TRBD2 matches 14 bases. Per germline, CDR1 MNHEY and CDR2 SVGEGT. The CDR3 extends over 17 amino acids. V was pared by 5 bases and J by 3 bases, with 7 bases of the junction left unmatched.

There are a few counts of this clonotype. The rearrangement uses TRBV4-2 and TRBJ2-7, with a tentative D call TRBD2 (5 bases). CDR1 LGHNA and CDR2 YNFKEQ come from the germline V gene. The CDR3 is made up of 15 amino acids. Trimming removed 4 bases from V and 3 bases from J, with 16 bases in between. In nucleotides, the CDR3 is TGTGCCAGCAGCCCCCCTAATCCCGGGAACTACGAGCAGTACTTC. Protein: CASSPPNPGNYEQYF.

This clonotype has just a few counts. CDR3 coding DNA: TGTGCCAGCAGTCGTGACAGGGTGAGCTACGAGCAGTACTTC. Translation: CASSRDRVSYEQYF. This chain links TRBV12-3 or TRBV12-4 with TRBJ2-7; 7 bases line up with TRBD1. This CDR3 comprises 14 residues. Trimming cost V 5 bases and J 3 bases; bases outside gene matches: 7.

This clonotype came up a few times. V gene TRBV28 combines with J gene TRBJ2-2; D possibly corresponds to TRBD2 (6 bases). The V gene lost 10 bases and the J gene lost 4 bases, with 19 bases spanning the gap. This CDR3 region has 15 residues. Germline values: CDR1 MDHEN, CDR2 SYDVKM. The CDR3 bases are TGTGCCACCTTGGGGGGTGGAAGAGCCACCGGGGAGCTGTTTTTT. It translates to CATLGGGRATGELFF.

This clonotype was observed a handful of times. The rearrangement uses TRBV4-1 and TRBJ2-3; 9 nucleotides agree with TRBD1. Germline lookup yields CDR1 MGHRA and CDR2 YSYEKL. This CDR3 has 16 amino acids. The ends lost 4 bases at V and 5 bases at J; junction bases unmatched: 10. CDR3 sequence (DNA): TGCGCCAGCAGCCCGGTTTGGACAGGGGTCCAAGATACGCAGTATTTT. Encoded protein: CASSPVWTGVQDTQYF.

This clonotype was detected a few times. The chain employs TRBV7-2 and TRBJ2-5, with TRBD2 matching 8 bases. The CDR3 totals 14 residues. Losses at the gene ends were 5 bases for V and 5 bases for J; bases not matched to a gene: 7. Germline values: CDR1 SGHTA, CDR2 FQGNSA. DNA of the CDR3: TGTGCCAGCAGCCGGGCCGGGGGGGATGAGACCCAGTACTTC. The encoded protein is CASSRAGGDETQYF.

The chain recombines TRBV2 with TRBJ2-6; TRBD2 might be the D (7 bases). The CDR3 is 20 residues long. V was pared by 6 bases and J by 0 bases, with 24 bases between. Germline V gives CDR1 SNHLY, CDR2 FYNNEI. The CDR3 bases are TGTGCCAGCAGCTACCGTGGGGGGGGGCAGGCCGGCTCTGGGGCCAACGTCCTGACTTTC. Translation gives CASSYRGGGQAGSGANVLTF. Full variable domain (missing parts from reference TRBV2 and TRBJ2-6): EPEVTQTPSHQVTQMGQEVILRCVPISNHLYFYWYRQILGQKVEFLVSFYNNEISEKSEIFDDQFSVERPDGSNFTLKIRSTKLEDSAMYFCASSYRGGGQAGSGANVLTFGAGSRLTVL.